A single sample is the source of the 6 T cell receptor beta chains below, sequenced in a study of regulatory T cells in long-lasting Graves disease (dated by TCRdb to the early 2020s). The library relied on multiplex PCR. Sequencing relied on an Illumina HiSeq 4000. To build TCR beta libraries, CDR3 regions were amplified by Arm-PCR using iRepertoire HTBI primers. TCRdb itself trimmed the public reads at Q25 with fastp, ran MiXCR and retained productive beta chains. Every CDR3 protein is listed once, alongside the most common genes and DNA of its rows. This sample comprises 400,000 to 450,000 distinct CDR3 sequences, just under 15% of them detected only once. The biggest ten clones account for approximately 15% of the sample. The time point tag for this specimen amounts to: newly diagnosed GD, antithyroid drugs for less than 3 months. For both TCR sequencing and RNA sequencing, RNA was extracted from PBMCs in TRIzol.

This sample also belongs to another study, concerning T cells in Graves' hyperthyroidism and ophthalmopathy.

Sample: peripheral blood mononuclear cells (PBMCs), taken at new diagnosis, from a patient treated with antithyroid drugs. These receptors were obtained from a woman aged 25-40 years with Graves disease. Donor details come from another sample of the same person, matched by shared clones.

The chain is built from TRBV14 and TRBJ1-2; D is unresolved. Trimming removed 0 bases from V and 4 bases from J, with 12 bases in between. Germline lookup yields CDR1 SGHDN and CDR2 FVKESK. The CDR3 covers 15 residues. DNA for the CDR3: TGTGCCAGCAGCCAAGAAGGAGCTAACACCTATGGCTACACCTTC. Its protein product is CASSQEGANTYGYTF.

This sequence joins TRBV2 and TRBJ2-1, with 10 positions matching TRBD1. Unmatched junction bases numbered 10, after V lost 5 bases and J lost 3 bases. In germline, CDR1 is SNHLY, CDR2 FYNNEI. The CDR3 totals 17 residues. The CDR3 protein is CASSTGQGTSIYNEQFF. The CDR3 nucleotides read TGTGCCAGCAGTACGGGACAGGGGACCTCTATCTACAATGAGCAGTTCTTC.

This clonotype was seen many times. The chain uses TRBV3-1 and TRBJ2-5, with D tentatively TRBD2 (5 bases). Germline V gene sequence: CDR1 LGHDT, CDR2 YNNKEL (reference sequence). This CDR3 contains 15 residues. V lost 1 base to trimming and J lost 2 bases, with 11 bases between them. CDR3 nucleotides: TGTGCCAGCAGCCAAGTTGGCGGGCAACAAGAGACCCAGTACTTC. Its translation: CASSQVGGQQETQYF.

This clonotype has ten or more counts. The chain recombines TRBV11-1 with TRBJ2-1, with D perhaps matching TRBD2 (6 bases). The ends were cut back, 3 bases at V and 2 bases at J, with 11 bases in the middle. Germline CDR1 SGHAT, CDR2 FQDESV (reference sequence). This CDR3 has 15 amino acids. CDR3 in DNA: TGTGCCAGCAGCTTTATCCGGGAGACCTACAATGAGCAGTTCTTC. Translated: CASSFIRETYNEQFF.

At least ten counts were recorded for this clonotype. V usage is TRBV27 and J usage is TRBJ2-7; 7 positions agree with TRBD1. V shed 0 bases, J shed 2 bases, and the junction held 1 base outside the gene matches. This CDR3 contains 14 residues. The germline gives CDR1 MNHEY, CDR2 SMNVEV (reference sequence). The CDR3 region is CASSLSTGTYEQYF. The CDR3 nucleotides are TGTGCCAGCAGTTTATCGACAGGGACCTACGAGCAGTACTTC.

This clonotype appeared many times. The chain recombines TRBV28 with TRBJ1-4, with D unresolved. The CDR3 is made up of 14 amino acids. V lost 4 bases to trimming and J lost 4 bases, with 10 bases between them. The germline V gene has CDR1 MDHEN and CDR2 SYDVKM. The CDR3 region is CASSSPTLNEKLFF. In nucleotides, the CDR3 is TGTGCCAGCAGTTCCCCGACACTTAATGAAAAACTGTTTTTT.